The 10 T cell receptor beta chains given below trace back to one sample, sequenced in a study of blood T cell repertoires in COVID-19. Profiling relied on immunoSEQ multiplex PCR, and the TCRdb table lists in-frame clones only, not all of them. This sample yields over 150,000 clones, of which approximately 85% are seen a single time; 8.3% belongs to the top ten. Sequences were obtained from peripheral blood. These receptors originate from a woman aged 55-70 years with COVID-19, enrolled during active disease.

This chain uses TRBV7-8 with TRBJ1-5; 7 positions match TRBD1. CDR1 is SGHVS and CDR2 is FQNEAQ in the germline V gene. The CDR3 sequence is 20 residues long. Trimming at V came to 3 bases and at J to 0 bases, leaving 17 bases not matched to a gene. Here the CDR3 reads CASSLTRGGQTSPSNQPQHF. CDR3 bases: TGTGCCAGCAGCTTGACCCGAGGGGGACAGACTTCCCCTAGCAATCAGCCCCAGCATTTT.

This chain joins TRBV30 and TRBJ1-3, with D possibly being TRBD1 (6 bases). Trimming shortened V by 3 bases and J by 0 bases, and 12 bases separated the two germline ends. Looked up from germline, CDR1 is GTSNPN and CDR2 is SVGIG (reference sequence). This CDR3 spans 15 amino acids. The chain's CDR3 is CAWRATGSSGNTIYF. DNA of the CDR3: TGTGCCTGGAGAGCCACAGGGAGCTCTGGAAACACCATATATTTT.

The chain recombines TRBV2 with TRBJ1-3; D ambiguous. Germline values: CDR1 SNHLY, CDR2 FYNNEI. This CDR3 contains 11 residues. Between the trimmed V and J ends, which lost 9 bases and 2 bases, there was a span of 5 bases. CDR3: CASGTGNTIYF. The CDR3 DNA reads TGTGCCAGTGGCACTGGAAACACCATATATTTT.

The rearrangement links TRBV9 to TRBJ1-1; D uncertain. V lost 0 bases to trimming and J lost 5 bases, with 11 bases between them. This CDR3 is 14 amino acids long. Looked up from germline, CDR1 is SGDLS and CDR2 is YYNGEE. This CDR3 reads CASSVDPGWTEAFF. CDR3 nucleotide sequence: TGTGCCAGCAGCGTAGACCCGGGGTGGACTGAAGCTTTCTTT.

The CDR3 reads CASSSRTGSLYGYTF. For the CDR3, the DNA is TGTGCCAGCAGCTCCCGGACAGGCTCCCTCTATGGCTACACCTTC. The chain joins TRBV9 to TRBJ1-2; the match to TRBD1 covers 7 bases. This CDR3 has 15 amino acids. With V trimmed by 4 bases and J by 4 bases, 10 bases remained unmatched. Germline CDR1 SGDLS, CDR2 YYNGEE.

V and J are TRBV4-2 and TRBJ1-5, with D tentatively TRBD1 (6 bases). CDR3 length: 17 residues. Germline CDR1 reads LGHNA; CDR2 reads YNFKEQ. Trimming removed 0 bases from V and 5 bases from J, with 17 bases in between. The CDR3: CASSQDWGRVGDQPQHF. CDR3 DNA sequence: TGTGCCAGCAGCCAAGATTGGGGGCGGGTTGGCGATCAGCCCCAGCATTTT.

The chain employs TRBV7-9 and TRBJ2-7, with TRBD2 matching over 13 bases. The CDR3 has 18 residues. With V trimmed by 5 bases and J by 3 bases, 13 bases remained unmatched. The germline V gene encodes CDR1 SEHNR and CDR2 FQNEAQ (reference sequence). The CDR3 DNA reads TGTGCCAGCAGCGAACCTTCTGGGACTAGCGGGATGATCTACGAGCAGTACTTC. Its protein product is CASSEPSGTSGMIYEQYF.

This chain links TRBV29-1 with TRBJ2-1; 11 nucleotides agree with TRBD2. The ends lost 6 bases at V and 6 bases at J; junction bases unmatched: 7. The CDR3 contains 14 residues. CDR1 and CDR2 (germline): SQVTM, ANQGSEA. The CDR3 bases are TGCAGCGTCGCCGGGACTAGCGGTCTCAATGAGCAGTTCTTC. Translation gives CSVAGTSGLNEQFF.

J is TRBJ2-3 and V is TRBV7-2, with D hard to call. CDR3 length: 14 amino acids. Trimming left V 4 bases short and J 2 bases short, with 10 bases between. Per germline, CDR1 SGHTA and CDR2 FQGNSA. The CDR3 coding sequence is TGTGCCAGCAGCTCCTCCGGTTTCACAGATACGCAGTATTTT. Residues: CASSSSGFTDTQYF.

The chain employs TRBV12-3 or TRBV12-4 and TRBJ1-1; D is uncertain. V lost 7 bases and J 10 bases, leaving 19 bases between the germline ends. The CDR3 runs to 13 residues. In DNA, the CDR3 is TGTGCCAGCACTCCGGGGAGTCCGAAGGGAGCTTTCTTT. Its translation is CASTPGSPKGAFF.